This TCR beta chain was found in a study of T cell responses to AZD1222 COVID-19 vaccine. Study at large: Some second doses came at about 4 weeks and others at about 12 weeks; these were pooled.

Germline CDR1 MGHRA, CDR2 YSYEKL. Trimming removed 2 bases from V and 0 bases from J, with 4 bases in between. This CDR3 comprises 13 residues. Study-level points and caveats: Spike-specific TCR breadth and depth rose after two AZD1222 doses. Close to half of all spike-specific TCRs reportedly target regions of the variants that are unmutated. Spike regions recognized by vaccine-associated CD4 TCRs spanned the protein, led by 160-218 and 743-854.

Notes on this clone: What it binds is not known.

Sequenced by immunoSEQ multiplex PCR; TCRdb stores in-frame clones only, minus some. Of some 180,000 clones listed, 85% to 95% are singletons. The source material was peripheral blood, sampled on day 0 of AZD1222 vaccination. The chain employs TRBV4-1 and TRBJ1-1; no clear D. The clonotype comes from an adult in good health. CDR3 amino acids: CASSQRLNTEAFF. The CDR3 DNA sequence: TGCGCCAGCAGCCAACGGTTGAACACTGAAGCTTTCTTT.